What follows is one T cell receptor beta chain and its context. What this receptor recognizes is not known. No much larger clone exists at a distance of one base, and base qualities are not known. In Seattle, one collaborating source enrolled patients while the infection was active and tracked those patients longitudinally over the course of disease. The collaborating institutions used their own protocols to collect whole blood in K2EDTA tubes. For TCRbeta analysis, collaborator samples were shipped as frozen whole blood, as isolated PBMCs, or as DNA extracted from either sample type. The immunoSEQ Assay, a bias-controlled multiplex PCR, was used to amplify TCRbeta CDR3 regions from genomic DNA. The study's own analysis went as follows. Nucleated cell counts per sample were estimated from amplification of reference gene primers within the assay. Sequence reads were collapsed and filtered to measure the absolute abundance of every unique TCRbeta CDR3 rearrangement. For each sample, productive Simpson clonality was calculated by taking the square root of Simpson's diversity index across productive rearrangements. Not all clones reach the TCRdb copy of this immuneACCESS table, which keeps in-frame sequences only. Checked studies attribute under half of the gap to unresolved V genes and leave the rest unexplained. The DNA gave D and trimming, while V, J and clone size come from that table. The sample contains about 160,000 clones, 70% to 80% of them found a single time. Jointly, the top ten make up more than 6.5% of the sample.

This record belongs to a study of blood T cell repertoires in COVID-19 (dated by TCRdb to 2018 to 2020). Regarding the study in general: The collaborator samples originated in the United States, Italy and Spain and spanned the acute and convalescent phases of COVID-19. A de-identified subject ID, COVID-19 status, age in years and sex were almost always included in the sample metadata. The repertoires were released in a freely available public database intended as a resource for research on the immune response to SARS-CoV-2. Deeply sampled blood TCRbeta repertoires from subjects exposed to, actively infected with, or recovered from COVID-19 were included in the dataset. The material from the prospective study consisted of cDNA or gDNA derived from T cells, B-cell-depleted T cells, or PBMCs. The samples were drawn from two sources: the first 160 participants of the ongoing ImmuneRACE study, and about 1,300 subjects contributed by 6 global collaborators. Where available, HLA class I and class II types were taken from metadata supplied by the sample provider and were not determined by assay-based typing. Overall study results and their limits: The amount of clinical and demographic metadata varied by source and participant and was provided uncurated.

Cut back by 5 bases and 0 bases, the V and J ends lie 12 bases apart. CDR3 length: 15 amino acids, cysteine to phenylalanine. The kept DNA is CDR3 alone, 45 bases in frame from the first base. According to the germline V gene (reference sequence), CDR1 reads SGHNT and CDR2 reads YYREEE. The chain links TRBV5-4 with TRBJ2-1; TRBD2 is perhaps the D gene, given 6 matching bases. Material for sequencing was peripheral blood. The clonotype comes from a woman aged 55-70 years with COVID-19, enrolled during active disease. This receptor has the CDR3 CASRLSGLSYNEQFF. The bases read TGTGCCAGCAGGTTAAGCGGGCTCTCCTACAATGAGCAGTTCTTC. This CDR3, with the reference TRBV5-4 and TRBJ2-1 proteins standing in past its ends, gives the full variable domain ETGVTQSPTHLIKTRGQQVTLRCSSQSGHNTVSWYQQALGQGPQFIFQYYREEENGRGNFPPRFSGLQFPNYSSELNVNALELDDSALYLCASRLSGLSYNEQFFGPGTRLTVL.